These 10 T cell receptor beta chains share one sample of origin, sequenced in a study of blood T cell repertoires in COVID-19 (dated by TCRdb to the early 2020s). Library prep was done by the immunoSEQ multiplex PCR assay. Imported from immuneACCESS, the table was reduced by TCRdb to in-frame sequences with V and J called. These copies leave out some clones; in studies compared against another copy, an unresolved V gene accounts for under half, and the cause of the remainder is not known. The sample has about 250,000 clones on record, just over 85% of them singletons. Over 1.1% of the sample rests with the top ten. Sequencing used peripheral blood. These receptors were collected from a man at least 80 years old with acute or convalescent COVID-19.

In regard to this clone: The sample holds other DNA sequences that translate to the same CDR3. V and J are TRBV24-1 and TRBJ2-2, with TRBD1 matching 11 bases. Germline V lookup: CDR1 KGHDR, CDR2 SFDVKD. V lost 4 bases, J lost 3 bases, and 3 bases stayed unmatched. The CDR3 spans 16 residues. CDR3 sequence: CATSDPGQGDTGELFF. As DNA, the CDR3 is TGTGCCACCAGTGACCCGGGACAGGGGGACACCGGGGAGCTGTTTTTT.

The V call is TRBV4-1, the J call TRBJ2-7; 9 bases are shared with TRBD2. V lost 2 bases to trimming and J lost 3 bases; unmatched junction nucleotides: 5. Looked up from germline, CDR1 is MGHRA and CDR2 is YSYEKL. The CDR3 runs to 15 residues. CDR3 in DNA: TGCGCCAGCAGCCAATTACTAGCGGGCTTCTACGAGCAGTACTTC. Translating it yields CASSQLLAGFYEQYF.

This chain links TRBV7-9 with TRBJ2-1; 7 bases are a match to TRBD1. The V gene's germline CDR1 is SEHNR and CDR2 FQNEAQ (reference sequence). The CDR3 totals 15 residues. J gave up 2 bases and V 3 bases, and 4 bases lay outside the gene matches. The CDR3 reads CASSFRQGPYNEQFF. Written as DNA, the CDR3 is TGTGCCAGCAGCTTCAGACAGGGACCCTACAATGAGCAGTTCTTC.

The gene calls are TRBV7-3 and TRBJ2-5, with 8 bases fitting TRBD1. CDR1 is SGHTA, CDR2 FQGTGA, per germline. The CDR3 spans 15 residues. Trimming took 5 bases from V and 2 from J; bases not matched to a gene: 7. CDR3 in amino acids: CASSPTGVRQETQYF. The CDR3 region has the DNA TGTGCCAGCAGCCCGACAGGGGTCCGGCAAGAGACCCAGTACTTC.

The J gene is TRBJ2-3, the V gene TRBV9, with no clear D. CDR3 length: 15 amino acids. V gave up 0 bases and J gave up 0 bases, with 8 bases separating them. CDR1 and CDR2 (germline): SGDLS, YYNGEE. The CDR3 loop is CASSVDWSSTDTQYF. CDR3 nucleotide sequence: TGTGCCAGCAGCGTAGACTGGTCTAGCACAGATACGCAGTATTTT.

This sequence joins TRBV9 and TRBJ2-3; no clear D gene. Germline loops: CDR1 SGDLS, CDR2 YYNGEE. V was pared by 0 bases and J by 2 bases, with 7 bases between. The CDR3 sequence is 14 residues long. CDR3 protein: CASSVGTPTDTQYF. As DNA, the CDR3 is TGTGCCAGCAGCGTAGGAACACCCACAGATACGCAGTATTTT.

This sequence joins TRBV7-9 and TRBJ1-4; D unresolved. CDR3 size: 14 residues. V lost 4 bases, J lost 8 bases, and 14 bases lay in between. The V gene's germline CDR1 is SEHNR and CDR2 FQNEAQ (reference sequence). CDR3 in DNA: TGTGCCAGCAGCTCCTTCCCTAGGAGGGAAAAACTGTTTTTT. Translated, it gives CASSSFPRREKLFF.

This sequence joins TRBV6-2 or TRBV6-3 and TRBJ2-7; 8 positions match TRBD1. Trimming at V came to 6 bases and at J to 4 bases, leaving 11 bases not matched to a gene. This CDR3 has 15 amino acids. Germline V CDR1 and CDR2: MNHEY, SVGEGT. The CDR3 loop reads CASSRRGQGSYEQYF. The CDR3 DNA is TGTGCCAGCAGCAGAAGAGGACAGGGATCTTACGAGCAGTACTTC.

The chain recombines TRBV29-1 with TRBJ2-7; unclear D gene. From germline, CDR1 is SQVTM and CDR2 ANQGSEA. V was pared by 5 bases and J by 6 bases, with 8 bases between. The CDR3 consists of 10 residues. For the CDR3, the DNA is TGCAGCGTTAGAAACGGCGAGCAGTACTTC. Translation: CSVRNGEQYF.

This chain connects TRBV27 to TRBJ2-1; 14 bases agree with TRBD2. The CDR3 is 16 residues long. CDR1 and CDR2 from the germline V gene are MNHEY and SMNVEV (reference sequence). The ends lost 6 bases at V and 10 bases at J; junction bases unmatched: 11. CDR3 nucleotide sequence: TGTGCCAGCAGACCCCAACCGGGACTAGCGGGAGTGGAGCAGTTCTTC. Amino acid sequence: CASRPQPGLAGVEQFF.